This entry concerns a single T cell receptor (beta chain). The antigen is unknown. The record originates from a study of beta chain features in type 1 diabetes. Regarding the study as a whole: TCRB rearrangement may or may not be influenced by HLA type; here this remained unresolved. When VDJ junctions were examined, type 1 diabetes patients showed fewer insertions and more deletions. Moderately but significantly shorter TCRB CDR3s were found in Type 1 diabetes patients in all four CD4+ subsets.

The purity of all sorted populations exceeded 95%. The whole isolated RNA underwent reverse transcription, so sequencing captured expressed TCRB transcripts. The study sequenced naive, central memory and regulatory T cell samples to an average of roughly 3.4 million reads. Method: immunoSEQ multiplex PCR; TCRdb's copy keeps in-frame clones and lacks some. The sample has more than 300,000 clones; 10% to 15% are singletons. Germline-derived CDR1 and CDR2 are SGHTA and FQGNSA. The CDR3 runs 14 residues. V was pared by 6 bases and J by 5 bases, with 15 bases between. The genes are TRBV7-2 and TRBJ2-3; a weak D match, TRBD2 (5 bases). This sequence was found in a woman under 30 with type 1 diabetes. Sample: naive CD4+ T cells from blood. The CDR3 DNA follows: TGTGCCAGCAGACGCCCAGCTAGCCAAGATACGCAGTATTTT. It codes for CASRRPASQDTQYF.